The clone carrying this T cell receptor (beta chain) was detected a few times. The source of the sample is a study of blood T cell repertoires in COVID-19. In the study overall: Acute and convalescent COVID-19 samples came from the United States, Italy and Spain. The analysed material was cDNA or gDNA that came from T cells, B-cell-depleted T cells, or PBMCs.

Clones were read by immunoSEQ multiplex PCR, and TCRdb kept only the in-frame ones, dropping some. The data hold roughly 130,000 clones, with over 75% observed a single time. Trimming pared 3 bases from V and 8 bases from J, leaving 7 bases between. The germline V gene encodes CDR1 SGHTA and CDR2 FQGNSA. The CDR3 length is 11 residues. This chain joins TRBV7-2 and TRBJ1-1; the D is unclear. Source material: peripheral blood. The sequence was collected from a woman in her fifties or sixties with acute or convalescent COVID-19. The CDR3 nucleotides are TGTGCCAGCAGCTTTTACAGCGAAGCTTTCTTT. It is translated as CASSFYSEAFF.